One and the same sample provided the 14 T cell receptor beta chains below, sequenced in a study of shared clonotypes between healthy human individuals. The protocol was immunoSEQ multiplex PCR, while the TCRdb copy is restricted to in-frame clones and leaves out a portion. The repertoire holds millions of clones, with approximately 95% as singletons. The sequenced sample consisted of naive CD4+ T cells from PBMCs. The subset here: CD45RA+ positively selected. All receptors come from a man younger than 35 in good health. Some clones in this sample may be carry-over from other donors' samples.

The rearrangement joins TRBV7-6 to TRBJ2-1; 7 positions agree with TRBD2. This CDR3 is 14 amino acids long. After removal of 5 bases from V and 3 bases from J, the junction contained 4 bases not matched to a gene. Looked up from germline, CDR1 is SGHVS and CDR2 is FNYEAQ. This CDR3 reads CASSPSGLYNEQFF. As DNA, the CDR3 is TGTGCCAGCAGCCCTAGCGGCCTCTACAATGAGCAGTTCTTC.

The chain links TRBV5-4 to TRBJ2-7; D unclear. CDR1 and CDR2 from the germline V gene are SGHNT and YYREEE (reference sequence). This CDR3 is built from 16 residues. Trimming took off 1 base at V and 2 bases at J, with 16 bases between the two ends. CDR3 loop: CASSLISVGAAYEQYF. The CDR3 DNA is TGTGCCAGCAGCTTGATCTCAGTGGGCGCAGCCTACGAGCAGTACTTC.

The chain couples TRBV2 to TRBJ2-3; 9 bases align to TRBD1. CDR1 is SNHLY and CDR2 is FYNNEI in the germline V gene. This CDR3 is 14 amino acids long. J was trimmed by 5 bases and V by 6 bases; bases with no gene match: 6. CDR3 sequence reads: CASSLGQGGDTQYF. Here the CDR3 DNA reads TGTGCCAGCAGCCTGGGACAGGGAGGAGATACGCAGTATTTT.

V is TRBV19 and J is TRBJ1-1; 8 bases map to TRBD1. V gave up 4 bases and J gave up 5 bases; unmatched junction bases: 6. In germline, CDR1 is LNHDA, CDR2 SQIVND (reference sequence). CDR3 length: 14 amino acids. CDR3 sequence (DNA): TGTGCCAGTAGTACCCAGGGGGCTGGAACTGAAGCTTTCTTT. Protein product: CASSTQGAGTEAFF.

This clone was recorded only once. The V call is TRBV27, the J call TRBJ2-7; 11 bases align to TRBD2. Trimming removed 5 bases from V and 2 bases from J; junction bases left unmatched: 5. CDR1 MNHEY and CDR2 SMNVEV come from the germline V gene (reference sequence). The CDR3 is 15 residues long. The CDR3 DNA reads TGTGCCAGCAGTGCCCCGGGACTAGCGGCCTACGAGCAGTACTTC. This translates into CASSAPGLAAYEQYF.

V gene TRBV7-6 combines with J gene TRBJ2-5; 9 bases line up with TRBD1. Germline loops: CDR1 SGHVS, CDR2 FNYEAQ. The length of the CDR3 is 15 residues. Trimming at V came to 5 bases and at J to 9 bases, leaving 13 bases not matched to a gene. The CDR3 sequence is CASSQGQGSPWAQYF. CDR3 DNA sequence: TGTGCCAGCAGCCAGGGACAGGGTTCCCCGTGGGCCCAGTACTTC.

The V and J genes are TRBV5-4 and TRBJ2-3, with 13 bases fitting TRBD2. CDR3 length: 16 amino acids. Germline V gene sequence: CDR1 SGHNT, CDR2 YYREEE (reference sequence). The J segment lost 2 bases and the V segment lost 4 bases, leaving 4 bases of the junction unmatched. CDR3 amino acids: CASSQGTSGVTDTQYF. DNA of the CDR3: TGTGCCAGCAGCCAAGGGACTAGCGGGGTCACAGATACGCAGTATTTT.

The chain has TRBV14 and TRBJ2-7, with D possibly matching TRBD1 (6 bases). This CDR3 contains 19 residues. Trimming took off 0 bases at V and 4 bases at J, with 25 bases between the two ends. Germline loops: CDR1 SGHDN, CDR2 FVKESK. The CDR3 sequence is CASSQDPRRTGPPWYEQYF. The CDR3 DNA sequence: TGTGCCAGCAGCCAAGATCCACGTCGAACAGGGCCCCCATGGTACGAGCAGTACTTC.

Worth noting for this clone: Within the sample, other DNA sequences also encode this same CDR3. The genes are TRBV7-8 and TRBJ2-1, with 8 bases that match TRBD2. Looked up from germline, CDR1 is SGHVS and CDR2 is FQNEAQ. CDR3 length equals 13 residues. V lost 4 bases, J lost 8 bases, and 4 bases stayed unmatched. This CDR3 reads CASSSGGWDEQFF. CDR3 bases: TGTGCCAGCAGCTCGGGAGGGTGGGATGAGCAGTTCTTC.

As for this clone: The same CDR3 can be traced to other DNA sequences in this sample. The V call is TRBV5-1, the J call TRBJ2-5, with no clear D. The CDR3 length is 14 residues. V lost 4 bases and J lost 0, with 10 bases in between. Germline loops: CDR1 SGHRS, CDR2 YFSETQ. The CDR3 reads CASSSGRDQETQYF. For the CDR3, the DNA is TGCGCCAGCAGCAGTGGACGGGACCAAGAGACCCAGTACTTC.

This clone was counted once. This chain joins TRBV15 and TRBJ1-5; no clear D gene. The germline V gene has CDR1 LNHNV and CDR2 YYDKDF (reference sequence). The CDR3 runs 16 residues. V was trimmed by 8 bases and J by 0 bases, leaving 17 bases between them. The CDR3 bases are TGTGCCACCCCACCGAGGGAGAGCTATAGCAATCAGCCCCAGCATTTT. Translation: CATPPRESYSNQPQHF.

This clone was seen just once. CDR3 DNA: TGTGCCAGTAATTGGGGACAGCGGTTCTCTGGGGCCAACGTCCTGACTTTC. It specifies CASNWGQRFSGANVLTF. This chain uses TRBV19 with TRBJ2-6, with TRBD1 matching 7 bases. The CDR3 consists of 17 residues. Looked up from germline, CDR1 is LNHDA and CDR2 is SQIVND (reference sequence). V was pared by 7 bases and J by 0 bases, with 9 bases of the junction left unmatched.

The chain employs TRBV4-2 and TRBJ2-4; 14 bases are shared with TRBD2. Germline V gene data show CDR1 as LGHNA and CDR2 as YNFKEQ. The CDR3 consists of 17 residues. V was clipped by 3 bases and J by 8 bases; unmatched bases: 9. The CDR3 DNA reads TGTGCCAGCAGCCACGAAGGGACTAGCGGGAGAGGGTACATTCAGTACTTC. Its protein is CASSHEGTSGRGYIQYF.

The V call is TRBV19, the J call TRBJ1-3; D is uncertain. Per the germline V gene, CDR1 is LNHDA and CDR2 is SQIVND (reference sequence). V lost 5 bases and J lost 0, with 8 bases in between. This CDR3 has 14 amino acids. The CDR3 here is CASSPRISGNTIYF. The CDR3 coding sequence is TGTGCCAGTAGTCCCCGGATCTCTGGAAACACCATATATTTT.